This T cell receptor beta chain originates from a study of shared clonotypes between healthy human individuals. About the study: CD4 naive cells filled three plates per donor, CD4 memory three, CD8 naive two and CD8 memory one.

Libraries were prepared by immunoSEQ multiplex PCR; TCRdb keeps only in-frame clonotypes and omits some of them. Among some 2,000,000 clones listed, approximately 95% were seen once. Every one of the donors was a Caucasian adult that lived in Nashville, Tennessee. In regard to this clone: Its antigen is undetermined.

Study findings and constraints: Non-shared clonotypes had lower generation probabilities than clonotypes shared by all four sorted-subset donors. Owing to a small donor count, the genetic and exposure-history diversity represented was limited.

This TCR was recovered from a man between 18 and 29 years old in good health. The sample taken for sequencing was naive CD4+ T cells sorted from blood. Subset in this sample: CD45RA+ positively selected.

CDR3 loop: CASSLNPTSGGYEQFF. As DNA, the CDR3 is TGTGCCAGCAGCTTAAATCCGACTAGCGGGGGTTATGAGCAGTTCTTC. The chain links TRBV7-3 to TRBJ2-1; 12 bases fit TRBD2. The CDR3 consists of 16 residues. Germline trimming cut 1 base from V and 8 bases from J; bases unmatched to any gene: 6. Germline CDR1 is SGHTA and CDR2 is FQGTGA.